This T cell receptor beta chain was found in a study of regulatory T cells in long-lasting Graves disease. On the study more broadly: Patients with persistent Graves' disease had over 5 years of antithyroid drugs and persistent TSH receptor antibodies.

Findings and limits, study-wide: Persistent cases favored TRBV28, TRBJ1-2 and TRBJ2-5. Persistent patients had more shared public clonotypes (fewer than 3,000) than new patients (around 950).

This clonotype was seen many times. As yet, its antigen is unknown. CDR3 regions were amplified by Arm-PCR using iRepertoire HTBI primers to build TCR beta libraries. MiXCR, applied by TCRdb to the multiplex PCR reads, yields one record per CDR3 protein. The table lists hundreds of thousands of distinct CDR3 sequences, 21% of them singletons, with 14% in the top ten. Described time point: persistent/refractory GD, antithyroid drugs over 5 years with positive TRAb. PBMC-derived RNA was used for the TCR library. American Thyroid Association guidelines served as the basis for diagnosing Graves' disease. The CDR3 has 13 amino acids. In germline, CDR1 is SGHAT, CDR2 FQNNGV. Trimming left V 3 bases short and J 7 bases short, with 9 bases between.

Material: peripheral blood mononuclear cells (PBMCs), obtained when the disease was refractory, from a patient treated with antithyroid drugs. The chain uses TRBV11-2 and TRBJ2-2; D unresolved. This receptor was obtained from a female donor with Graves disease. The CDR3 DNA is TGTGCCAGCAGCTTGCAGGCCTTCGGGGAGCTGTTTTTT. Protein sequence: CASSLQAFGELFF. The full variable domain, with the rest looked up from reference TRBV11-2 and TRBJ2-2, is EAGVAQSPRYKIIEKRQSVAFWCNPISGHATLYWYQQILGQGPKLLIQFQNNGVVDDSQLPKDRFSAERLKGVDSTLKIQPAKLEDSAVYLCASSLQAFGELFFGEGSRLTVL.